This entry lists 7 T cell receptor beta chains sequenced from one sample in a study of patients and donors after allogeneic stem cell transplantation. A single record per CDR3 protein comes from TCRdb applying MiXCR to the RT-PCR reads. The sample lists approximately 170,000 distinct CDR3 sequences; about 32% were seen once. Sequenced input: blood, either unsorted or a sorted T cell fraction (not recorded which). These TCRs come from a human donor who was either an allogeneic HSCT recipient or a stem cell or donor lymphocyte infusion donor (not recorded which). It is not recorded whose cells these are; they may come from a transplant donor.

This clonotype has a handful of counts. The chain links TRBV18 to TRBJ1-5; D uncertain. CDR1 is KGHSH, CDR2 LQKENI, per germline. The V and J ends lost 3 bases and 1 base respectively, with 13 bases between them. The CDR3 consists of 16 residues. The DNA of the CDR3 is TGTGCCAGCTCACCCAACACCCATAGAAGCAATCAGCCCCAGCATTTT. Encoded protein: CASSPNTHRSNQPQHF.

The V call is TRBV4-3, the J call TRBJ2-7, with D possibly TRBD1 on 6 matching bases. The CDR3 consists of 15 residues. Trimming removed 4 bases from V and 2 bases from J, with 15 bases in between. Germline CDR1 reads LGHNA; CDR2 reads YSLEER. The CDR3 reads CASSPDRTETYEQYF. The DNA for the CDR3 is TGCGCCAGCAGCCCAGATAGGACAGAGACCTACGAGCAGTACTTC.

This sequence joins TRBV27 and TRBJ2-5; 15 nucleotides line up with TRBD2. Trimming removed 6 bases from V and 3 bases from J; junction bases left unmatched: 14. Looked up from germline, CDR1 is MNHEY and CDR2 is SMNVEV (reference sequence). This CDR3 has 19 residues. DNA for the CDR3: TGTGCCAGCAGCCGACGGACTAGCGGGAGGGCCGTGGGAGAAGAGACCCAGTACTTC. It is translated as CASSRRTSGRAVGEETQYF.

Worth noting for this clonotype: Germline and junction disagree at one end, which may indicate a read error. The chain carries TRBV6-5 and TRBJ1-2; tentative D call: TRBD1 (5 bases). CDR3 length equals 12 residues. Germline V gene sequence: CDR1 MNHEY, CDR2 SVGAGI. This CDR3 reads CSGPERNYGYTF. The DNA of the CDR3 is TGCTCGGGGCCAGAAAGGAACTATGGCTACACCTTC.

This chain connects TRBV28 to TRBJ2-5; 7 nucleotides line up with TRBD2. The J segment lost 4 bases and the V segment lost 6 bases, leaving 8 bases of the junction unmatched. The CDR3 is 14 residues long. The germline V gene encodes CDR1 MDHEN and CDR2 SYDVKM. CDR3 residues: CASRWEGSRETQYF. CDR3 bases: TGTGCCAGCAGATGGGAGGGATCAAGAGAGACCCAGTACTTC.

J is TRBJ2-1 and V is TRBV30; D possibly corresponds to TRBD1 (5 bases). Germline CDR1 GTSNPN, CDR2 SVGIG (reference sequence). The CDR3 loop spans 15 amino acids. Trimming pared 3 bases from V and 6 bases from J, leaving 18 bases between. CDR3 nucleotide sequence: TGTGCCTGGAGCGTGGGGCTCTCCTGGGGCAATGAGCAGTTCTTC. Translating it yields CAWSVGLSWGNEQFF.

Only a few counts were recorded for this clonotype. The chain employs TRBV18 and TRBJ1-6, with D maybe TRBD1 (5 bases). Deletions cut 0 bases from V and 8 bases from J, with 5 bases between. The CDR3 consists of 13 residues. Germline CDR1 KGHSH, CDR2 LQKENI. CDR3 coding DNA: TGTGCCAGCTCACCACCGGGGGATTCACCCCTCCACTTT. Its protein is CASSPPGDSPLHF.